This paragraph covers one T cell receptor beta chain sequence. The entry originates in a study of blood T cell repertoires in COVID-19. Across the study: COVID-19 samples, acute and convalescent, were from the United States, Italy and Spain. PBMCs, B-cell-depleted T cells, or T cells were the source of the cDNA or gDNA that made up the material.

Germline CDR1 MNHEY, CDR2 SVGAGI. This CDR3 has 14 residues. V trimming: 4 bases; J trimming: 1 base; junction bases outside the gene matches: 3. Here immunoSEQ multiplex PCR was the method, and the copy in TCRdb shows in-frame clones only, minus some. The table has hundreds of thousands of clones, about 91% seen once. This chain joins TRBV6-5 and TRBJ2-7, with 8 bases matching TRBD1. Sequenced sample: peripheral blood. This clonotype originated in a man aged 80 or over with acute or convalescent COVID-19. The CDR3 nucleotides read TGTGCCAGCAGTTGGACAGGGACTTCCTACGAGCAGTACTTC. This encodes CASSWTGTSYEQYF.